The 15 T cell receptor beta chains below come from one sample, sequenced in a study of CD8 T cells in Susac syndrome. The RNA, about 0.45 to 1 ug, was put through reverse transcription using random hexamers. TCRdb called the immunoSEQ multiplex PCR reads again in MiXCR, with one record for every CDR3 protein. The table has roughly 150,000 distinct CDR3 sequences, approximately 95% seen once. Sample: CD4+ T cells from PBMCs. These TCRs come from a human donor with Susac syndrome.

V gene TRBV20-1 combines with J gene TRBJ2-7; TRBD1 matches 7 bases. V was clipped by 2 bases and J by 5 bases; unmatched bases: 12. In germline, CDR1 is DFQATT, CDR2 SNEGSKA (reference sequence). The CDR3 contains 15 residues. CDR3 sequence: CSARPRQGSPHEQYF. The CDR3 DNA is TGCAGTGCTAGACCACGACAGGGATCCCCCCACGAGCAGTACTTC.

The rearrangement joins TRBV3-1 to TRBJ2-7, with D possibly called TRBD1 or TRBD2 (5 bases each). Germline CDR1 and CDR2: LGHDT and YNNKEL (reference sequence). V was clipped by 7 bases and J by 5 bases, with 12 bases between them. CDR3 length equals 12 residues. The CDR3 coding sequence is TGTGCCAGCACTTGGGACCCCCACGAGCAGTACTTC. Translated, it gives CASTWDPHEQYF.

This chain links TRBV29-1 with TRBJ1-4, with 7 positions matching TRBD1. This CDR3 contains 13 residues. Germline CDR1 is SQVTM and CDR2 is ANQGSEA. With 6 bases clipped from V and 7 bases from J, the junction kept 8 bases outside the gene matches. DNA for the CDR3: TGCAGCGTGCTACAGGGGAGGGGTGAAAAACTGTTTTTT. Translation gives CSVLQGRGEKLFF.

The J gene is TRBJ2-7, the V gene TRBV7-3; possible D gene TRBD1, 7 bases. The CDR3 has 15 residues. The V and J ends lost 1 base and 2 bases respectively, with 12 bases between them. The V gene's germline CDR1 is SGHTA and CDR2 FQGTGA. CDR3 region: CASSLRGDSTYEQYF. As DNA, the CDR3 is TGTGCCAGCAGCTTAAGGGGGGACAGCACCTACGAGCAGTACTTC.

The chain joins TRBV29-1 to TRBJ2-7; the match to TRBD1 covers 7 bases. The germline gives CDR1 SQVTM, CDR2 ANQGSEA. V was clipped by 7 bases and J by 0 bases; unmatched bases: 3. The CDR3 spans 12 residues. The CDR3 DNA sequence: TGCAGCGGGTGGGACAGCTCCTACGAGCAGTACTTC. Translation: CSGWDSSYEQYF.

The V gene is TRBV20-1, the J gene TRBJ1-2, with a weak D call TRBD1 (5 bases). The CDR3 consists of 12 residues. Trimming shortened V by 0 bases and J by 5 bases, and 7 bases separated the two germline ends. CDR1 is DFQATT, CDR2 SNEGSKA, per germline (reference sequence). The CDR3 DNA follows: TGCAGTGCTAGAGATAAGGGGTATGGCTACACCTTC. Amino acids: CSARDKGYGYTF.

The gene calls are TRBV13 and TRBJ1-2, with unresolved D. The CDR3 loop spans 12 amino acids. In germline, CDR1 is PRHDT, CDR2 FYEKMQ (reference sequence). Trimming stripped 4 bases from V and 2 bases from J, with 5 bases between. CDR3 amino acids: CASSSRNYGYTF. Here the CDR3 DNA reads TGTGCCAGCAGCTCCAGGAACTATGGCTACACCTTC.

This rearrangement joins TRBV7-2 to TRBJ2-3; the match to TRBD2 covers 7 bases. The CDR3 sequence is 15 residues long. From germline, CDR1 is SGHTA and CDR2 FQGNSA. With 3 bases clipped from V and 1 base from J, the junction kept 4 bases outside the gene matches. DNA of the CDR3: TGTGCCAGCAGCTTCGGGGGGTCCCGCACAGATACGCAGTATTTT. Its protein product is CASSFGGSRTDTQYF.

The rearrangement uses TRBV18 and TRBJ1-2; 8 bases are shared with TRBD1. Losses at the gene ends were 0 bases for V and 8 bases for J; bases not matched to a gene: 5. The germline CDR1 and CDR2 sequences are KGHSH and LQKENI. The CDR3 sequence is 14 residues long. The CDR3 DNA reads as TGTGCCAGCTCACCACCGGGGACAGGAGAAGGCTACACCTTC. Translation: CASSPPGTGEGYTF.

The rearrangement uses TRBV15 and TRBJ2-5; D is undetermined. V was trimmed by 7 bases and J by 3 bases, leaving 6 bases between them. Germline CDR1 is LNHNV and CDR2 is YYDKDF (reference sequence). The CDR3 runs 11 residues. Written as DNA, the CDR3 is TGTGCCACCAAGAAGGAAGAGACCCAGTACTTC. Translation: CATKKEETQYF.

This clonotype was seen a handful of times. This sequence joins TRBV29-1 and TRBJ2-5, with 10 nucleotides matching TRBD1. Germline V lookup: CDR1 SQVTM, CDR2 ANQGSEA. The V and J ends lost 7 bases and 5 bases, in that order; junction bases with no gene match: 7. This CDR3 is 13 amino acids long. This CDR3 is CSGGDRGGETQYF. CDR3 nucleotides: TGCAGCGGGGGGGACAGGGGAGGTGAGACCCAGTACTTC.

V usage is TRBV6-5 and J usage is TRBJ1-3; no clear D. With 0 bases removed from V and 2 bases from J, the gap between germline ends came to 11 bases. The CDR3 sequence is 16 residues long. Germline assignment: CDR1 MNHEY and CDR2 SVGAGI. CDR3 sequence reads: CASSYSSRNTGNTIYF. In DNA form, the CDR3 reads TGTGCCAGCAGTTACTCCTCCAGGAATACTGGAAACACCATATATTTT.

The chain employs TRBV12-3 or TRBV12-4 and TRBJ2-5; 9 bases match TRBD2. Trimming at V came to 6 bases and at J to 5 bases, leaving 10 bases not matched to a gene. CDR3 size: 15 residues. CDR3 nucleotides: TGTGCCAGCAGCCCTTGGCGGGGGGGCGGTGAGACCCAGTACTTC. Protein product: CASSPWRGGGETQYF.

This CDR3 reads CSARRDRGRAGGNTIYF. Here the CDR3 DNA reads TGCAGTGCTAGACGCGATCGAGGACGGGCAGGGGGAAACACCATATATTTT. The chain carries TRBV20-1 and TRBJ1-3, with D perhaps TRBD1 (5 bases). V was pared by 2 bases and J by 4 bases, with 21 bases between. The CDR3 has 17 amino acids. Germline lookup yields CDR1 DFQATT and CDR2 SNEGSKA (reference sequence).

This clonotype occurred a few times. The J gene is TRBJ1-1, the V gene TRBV4-1; unclear D gene. V lost 3 bases and J 2 bases, leaving 10 bases between the germline ends. CDR1 MGHRA and CDR2 YSYEKL come from the germline V gene. This CDR3 has 14 amino acids. For the CDR3, the DNA is TGCGCCAGCAGCCAGGGAACACCTAACACTGAAGCTTTCTTT. Translation gives CASSQGTPNTEAFF.